This T cell receptor beta chain originates from a study of shared clonotypes between healthy human individuals. Study outcomes and limitations: Of the naive CD4 clonotypes, roughly 5.2% were shared across a handful of donors.

This CDR3 comprises 16 residues. CDR1 is ENHRY, CDR2 SYGVKD, per germline. Trimming pared 6 bases from V and 0 bases from J, leaving 17 bases between. This clone appeared once. Its cognate antigen is unknown. Genomic DNA (from each subset) was split evenly across several immunoSEQ plates. Generated by immunoSEQ multiplex PCR, the TCRdb table keeps only in-frame clones and is missing some. The profile shows over a million clones, around 82% of them singletons. The TCR comes from a young man in good health. Some clones in this sample may be carry-over from other donors' samples. The V call is TRBV10-3, the J call TRBJ2-5, with D unclear. The sequenced sample was memory CD4+ T cells from PBMCs. As to subset: CD45RA-negative fraction. The CDR3 nucleotides are TGTGCCATCAGCTACGAGGAGACGCAAAACCAAGAGACCCAGTACTTC. It encodes CAISYEETQNQETQYF.